The 14 T cell receptor beta chains below were found in one sample sequenced in a study of blood T cell repertoires in COVID-19. This table comes from immunoSEQ multiplex PCR, and its TCRdb copy is limited to in-frame clones, with some not included. This table holds some 58,000 clones, 80% to 90% found once. Specimen: peripheral blood. Every receptor here comes from a man aged 45 to 65 with active COVID-19.

This chain links TRBV28 with TRBJ1-4, with D possibly TRBD1 on 6 matching bases. The germline V and J ends were trimmed by 0 bases and 7 bases, with 21 bases remaining between them. The CDR3 runs 18 residues. Looked up from germline, CDR1 is MDHEN and CDR2 is SYDVKM. For the CDR3, the DNA is TGTGCCAGCAGTTTATGGGGGGGGCGGGGACAACTCGGTGAAAAACTGTTTTTT. As protein: CASSLWGGRGQLGEKLFF.

The chain has TRBV6-1 and TRBJ1-3; D is ambiguous. The CDR3 loop spans 16 amino acids. Germline V gives CDR1 MNHNS, CDR2 SASEGT. V lost 3 bases and J 0 bases, leaving 12 bases between the germline ends. CDR3 in DNA: TGTGCCAGCAGTGAGCGGCAGCCTTTCTCTGGAAACACCATATATTTT. This translates into CASSERQPFSGNTIYF.

The chain is built from TRBV27 and TRBJ2-3, with D perhaps TRBD2 (5 bases). Trimming took 3 bases from V and 4 from J, leaving 14 bases between them. The CDR3 is made up of 15 amino acids. Germline CDR1 MNHEY, CDR2 SMNVEV (reference sequence). CDR3 bases: TGTGCCAGCAGTTTTGGACTCTTAAGGGCAGATACGCAGTATTTT. Protein product: CASSFGLLRADTQYF.

The chain joins TRBV12-2 to TRBJ1-5; no check of the table's D call, TRBD1, against the DNA was made. TRBV12-2 is a listed pseudogene. The CDR3 contains 13 residues. The CDR3 DNA is TGTGCAAGTCGCCGAATCCAGGCTCAGCCCCAGCATTTT. Translated, it gives CASRRIQAQPQHF.

This clone has only a few counts. This chain uses TRBV30 with TRBJ2-1, with TRBD2 identical over 13 bases. V gave up 2 bases and J gave up 8 bases; unmatched junction bases: 12. The CDR3 spans 17 residues. Per germline, CDR1 GTSNPN and CDR2 SVGIG (reference sequence). The CDR3 sequence is CAWSPRGTSGAIDEQFF. As DNA, the CDR3 is TGTGCCTGGAGTCCCCGGGGGACTAGCGGGGCAATCGATGAGCAGTTCTTC.

The chain couples TRBV28 to TRBJ1-5; 7 bases fit TRBD1. Germline assignment: CDR1 MDHEN and CDR2 SYDVKM. The CDR3 totals 13 residues. With V trimmed by 5 bases and J by 4 bases, 2 bases remained unmatched. CDR3 nucleotide sequence: TGTGCCAGCAGTCGACAGGGTAATCAGCCCCAGCATTTT. Encoded protein: CASSRQGNQPQHF.

This clone was seen a handful of times. CDR3 residues: CASRSHWAGPDNEQFF. The DNA of the CDR3 is TGTGCCAGCAGATCCCACTGGGCGGGACCTGACAATGAGCAGTTCTTC. This rearrangement joins TRBV27 to TRBJ2-1, with D possibly being TRBD2 (6 bases). The CDR3 sequence is 16 residues long. The V end lost 6 bases, the J end lost 5 bases, and 20 bases lay between the germline ends. Looked up from germline, CDR1 is MNHEY and CDR2 is SMNVEV (reference sequence).

The V gene is TRBV3-1 (or the pseudogene TRBV3-2), the J gene TRBJ2-3, with TRBD1 identical over 7 bases. Germline lookup yields CDR1 LGHDT and CDR2 YNNKEL (reference sequence). The length of the CDR3 is 14 residues. V lost 4 bases, J lost 5 bases, and 6 bases stayed unmatched. CDR3 amino acids: CASSLGQQVDTQYF. The CDR3 DNA follows: TGTGCCAGCAGCCTGGGACAGCAGGTAGATACGCAGTATTTT.

This clone has only one observation. The chain carries TRBV28 and TRBJ2-3; D is ambiguous. CDR1 and CDR2 (germline): MDHEN, SYDVKM. CDR3 length: 15 amino acids. Trimming removed 4 bases at V and 4 bases at J, with 15 bases between. CDR3 DNA: TGTGCCAGCAGTTCGTATGTTCCGGGTGCAGATACGCAGTATTTT. It yields the protein CASSSYVPGADTQYF.

J is TRBJ1-2 and V is TRBV7-9; D is uncertain. This CDR3 is 15 amino acids long. Germline values: CDR1 SEHNR, CDR2 FQNEAQ (reference sequence). V was clipped by 4 bases and J by 6 bases, with 18 bases between them. The CDR3 protein is CASSSAGSLLHGYTF. The DNA of the CDR3 is TGTGCCAGCAGCTCGGCCGGGAGCCTGCTGCATGGCTACACCTTC.

The chain employs TRBV18 and TRBJ1-6; 12 positions agree with TRBD1. CDR1 is KGHSH and CDR2 is LQKENI in the germline V gene. V was clipped by 4 bases and J by 14 bases; unmatched bases: 21. CDR3 length equals 19 residues. CDR3 in amino acids: CASSLLGTGGLGLKVALHF. In DNA, the CDR3 is TGTGCCAGCTCACTACTCGGGACAGGGGGCCTCGGATTAAAGGTAGCCCTCCACTTT.

This chain joins TRBV19 and TRBJ1-1; D is undetermined. Looked up from germline, CDR1 is LNHDA and CDR2 is SQIVND (reference sequence). This CDR3 is 13 amino acids long. V dropped 3 bases and J dropped 4 bases, with 9 bases sitting between them. The CDR3 DNA follows: TGTGCCAGTAGTATCGGACTAGGCACTGAAGCTTTCTTT. Translation gives CASSIGLGTEAFF.

The V and J genes are TRBV6-4 and TRBJ2-3, with 7 bases fitting TRBD2. With V trimmed by 2 bases and J by 0 bases, 2 bases remained unmatched. Germline CDR1 is MRHNA and CDR2 is SNTAGT. There are 15 residues in the CDR3. This chain's CDR3 is CASSDGRASTDTQYF. CDR3 sequence (DNA): TGTGCCAGCAGTGACGGGAGGGCTAGCACAGATACGCAGTATTTT.

This chain joins TRBV4-1 and TRBJ1-1; D is unclear. Deletions cut 4 bases from V and 1 base from J, with 22 bases between. The length of the CDR3 is 18 residues. Per germline, CDR1 MGHRA and CDR2 YSYEKL. DNA for the CDR3: TGCGCCAGCAGCCTAACAAGAATACGGGTTCATGCGAACACTGAAGCTTTCTTT. As protein: CASSLTRIRVHANTEAFF.